These 30 T cell receptor beta chains share one sample of origin, sequenced in a study of identical twins. Each CDR3 protein is one row after TCRdb ran MiXCR on the 5' RACE reads. The table shows about 700,000 distinct CDR3 sequences, with under 9% occurring only once. These sequences were also reported in another study, on yellow fever vaccine responses in identical twins.

The source material was PBMCs. Receptors originate from a woman under 30 in good health.

There are many counts of this clonotype. The chain carries TRBV4-1 and TRBJ2-1, with TRBD1 matching over 7 bases. The V gene end was trimmed by 0 bases and the J gene end by 2 bases; junction bases not matched to a gene: 4. There are 16 residues in the CDR3. CDR1 MGHRA and CDR2 YSYEKL come from the germline V gene. The CDR3 here is CASSQDQGVTYNEQFF. For the CDR3, the DNA is TGCGCCAGCAGCCAAGATCAGGGGGTGACCTACAATGAGCAGTTCTTC.

V gene TRBV7-2 combines with J gene TRBJ2-7, with 11 positions matching TRBD2. This CDR3 comprises 16 residues. CDR1 and CDR2 from the germline V gene are SGHTA and FQGNSA. Losses at the gene ends were 5 bases for V and 2 bases for J; bases not matched to a gene: 8. DNA of the CDR3: TGTGCCAGCAGCACGTTAGCGGGAGGGCCTCCCTACGAGCAGTACTTC. Amino acid sequence: CASSTLAGGPPYEQYF. Full variable domain (outside the CDR3, taken from reference TRBV7-2 and TRBJ2-7): GAGVSQSPSNKVTEKGKDVELRCDPISGHTALYWYRQSLGQGLEFLIYFQGNSAPDKSGLPSDRFSAERTGGSVSTLTIQRTQQEDSAVYLCASSTLAGGPPYEQYFGPGTRLTVT.

The chain has TRBV3-1 and TRBJ2-1; 9 bases match TRBD2. Germline V gives CDR1 LGHDT, CDR2 YNNKEL (reference sequence). This CDR3 has 14 amino acids. Germline trimming cut 7 bases from V and 4 bases from J; bases unmatched to any gene: 5. CDR3 coding DNA: TGTGCCAGCACTAGCGGGACAATATACAATGAGCAGTTCTTC. Translation: CASTSGTIYNEQFF.

The chain links TRBV29-1 to TRBJ2-1, with 8 bases aligning to TRBD2. CDR1 and CDR2 from the germline V gene are SQVTM and ANQGSEA. V lost 2 bases and J lost 0; bases outside the gene matches: 12. The CDR3 covers 18 residues. CDR3 region: CSVEPTGGYGSSYNEQFF. DNA of the CDR3: TGCAGCGTTGAACCCACGGGGGGGTACGGGAGCTCCTACAATGAGCAGTTCTTC.

This clonotype occurred many times. This chain uses TRBV5-1 with TRBJ2-3, with a possible D match to TRBD2 (6 bases). Trimming took off 5 bases at V and 6 bases at J, with 34 bases between the two ends. Germline V lookup: CDR1 SGHRS, CDR2 YFSETQ. There are 20 residues in the CDR3. CDR3: CASSRWGDPTARLDLDTQYF. CDR3 nucleotides: TGCGCCAGCAGTCGTTGGGGGGATCCGACAGCCCGGCTCGATTTGGATACGCAGTATTTT.

A few counts support this clonotype. The chain uses TRBV24-1 and TRBJ2-1; TRBD1 might be the D (6 bases). Germline assignment: CDR1 KGHDR and CDR2 SFDVKD. This CDR3 comprises 14 residues. V gave up 2 bases and J gave up 4 bases, with 8 bases separating them. CDR3 in DNA: TGTGCCACCAGTGATTGGACAGCATACAATGAGCAGTTCTTC. The encoded protein is CATSDWTAYNEQFF.

This clonotype was seen many times. The rearrangement links TRBV7-9 to TRBJ2-2; D gene ambiguous. Germline CDR1 reads SEHNR; CDR2 reads FQNEAQ (reference sequence). The V end was cut by 7 bases, the J end by 1 base, with 7 bases between. This CDR3 is built from 13 residues. The CDR3 region has the DNA TGTGCCAGCACTCCAGTGAACACCGGGGAGCTGTTTTTT. Translating it yields CASTPVNTGELFF.

V gene TRBV2 combines with J gene TRBJ2-7; D ambiguous. The CDR3 sequence is 15 residues long. V gave up 4 bases and J gave up 1 base, with 14 bases separating them. From germline, CDR1 is SNHLY and CDR2 FYNNEI. Here the CDR3 DNA reads TGTGCCAGCAGTGTAGGATCTGGTTTTTCCTACGAGCAGTACTTC. Its protein is CASSVGSGFSYEQYF.

This rearrangement joins TRBV7-9 to TRBJ2-1; D tentatively fits TRBD1 or TRBD2 (5 bases each). Trimming shortened V by 1 base and J by 7 bases, and 11 bases separated the two germline ends. This CDR3 is 14 amino acids long. Germline lookup yields CDR1 SEHNR and CDR2 FQNEAQ (reference sequence). The CDR3 DNA sequence: TGTGCCAGCAGCTTAGAGTTGTGGGGGAATGAGCAGTTCTTC. It yields the protein CASSLELWGNEQFF.

The chain has TRBV20-1 and TRBJ2-2; 7 bases are a match to TRBD2. CDR1 and CDR2 (germline): DFQATT, SNEGSKA (reference sequence). The CDR3 contains 16 residues. Trimming took 1 base from V and 1 from J; bases not matched to a gene: 6. The CDR3 region has the DNA TGCAGTGCTAGAGGTGGTAGCGGGCTGAACACCGGGGAGCTGTTTTTT. As protein: CSARGGSGLNTGELFF.

This sequence joins TRBV6-5 and TRBJ2-7; 11 bases align to TRBD1. The CDR3 extends over 17 amino acids. V shed 2 bases and J 3 bases; nucleotides not matched to a gene: 9. Germline V gene sequence: CDR1 MNHEY, CDR2 SVGAGI. DNA of the CDR3: TGTGCCAGCAGTTACGGGACAGGGGGAGTAAGTAACTACGAGCAGTACTTC. It codes for CASSYGTGGVSNYEQYF.

The chain recombines TRBV15 with TRBJ2-7, with D perhaps matching TRBD1 or TRBD2 (5 bases each). The V and J ends lost 1 base and 2 bases respectively, with 15 bases between them. The CDR3 contains 16 residues. The germline gives CDR1 LNHNV, CDR2 YYDKDF (reference sequence). The CDR3 DNA reads as TGTGCCACCAGCAGAGTTGGGGGTCTGTTTCCCTACGAGCAGTACTTC. Protein sequence: CATSRVGGLFPYEQYF.

This clonotype was found a few times. Mismatch with germline at one junction end may stem from a read error. This chain connects TRBV3-1 to TRBJ2-6, with D maybe TRBD2 (5 bases). CDR1 is LGHDT, CDR2 YNNKEL, per germline (reference sequence). The CDR3 extends over 18 amino acids. This CDR3 is CASSHTGGGSSWANVLTF. CDR3 sequence (DNA): TGTGCCAGCAGCCACACCGGAGGCGGGTCCTCTTGGGCCAACGTCCTGACTTTC.

This clonotype appeared a few times. The chain recombines TRBV7-2 with TRBJ1-2; TRBD1 matches at 9 bases. From germline, CDR1 is SGHTA and CDR2 FQGNSA. The V gene end was trimmed by 5 bases and the J gene end by 6 bases; junction bases not matched to a gene: 10. There are 15 residues in the CDR3. The DNA of the CDR3 is TGTGCCAGCAGCCTAGGGGGACAGGGTGGGAATGGCTACACCTTC. It is translated as CASSLGGQGGNGYTF.

This clonotype has at least ten counts. The V call is TRBV12-3 or TRBV12-4, the J call TRBJ1-1, with D perhaps TRBD1 (6 bases). The CDR3 length is 13 residues. V was clipped by 5 bases and J by 8 bases, with 15 bases between them. The CDR3 protein is CASSPLRGGEAFF. For the CDR3, the DNA is TGTGCCAGCAGTCCCCTTAGAGGGGGGGAAGCTTTCTTT.

This clonotype has only a few counts. This rearrangement joins TRBV20-1 to TRBJ2-5; 8 nucleotides align to TRBD1. The V segment lost 3 bases and the J segment 4 bases; nucleotides outside the gene matches: 10. The CDR3 loop spans 15 amino acids. Germline V CDR1 and CDR2: DFQATT, SNEGSKA (reference sequence). The CDR3 DNA is TGCAGTGCTAGGTGGGAGACAGGGGTTCGAGAGACCCAGTACTTC. This encodes CSARWETGVRETQYF.

This clonotype has at least ten counts. The chain joins TRBV4-3 to TRBJ2-1; 7 nucleotides agree with TRBD2. V dropped 0 bases and J dropped 4; count of bases not matched to a gene: 9. CDR3 size: 17 residues. Per germline, CDR1 LGHNA and CDR2 YSLEER. In DNA, the CDR3 is TGCGCCAGCAGCCAAGACGCCGGGCTAGCGGTATACAATGAGCAGTTCTTC. This codes for CASSQDAGLAVYNEQFF.

Many counts were recorded for this clonotype. This rearrangement joins TRBV19 to TRBJ2-7; 9 bases match TRBD1. V trimming: 7 bases; J trimming: 2 bases; junction bases outside the gene matches: 6. The germline CDR1 and CDR2 sequences are LNHDA and SQIVND (reference sequence). The CDR3 is 14 amino acids. The CDR3 here is CASTPGTGPYEQYF. The CDR3 region has the DNA TGTGCCAGTACCCCCGGGACAGGGCCCTACGAGCAGTACTTC.

In this sample, this clonotype turned up many times. The V call is TRBV7-9, the J call TRBJ2-7; 11 nucleotides agree with TRBD2. The CDR3 consists of 14 residues. The V gene end was trimmed by 2 bases and the J gene end by 5 bases; junction bases not matched to a gene: 2. Looked up from germline, CDR1 is SEHNR and CDR2 is FQNEAQ (reference sequence). For the CDR3, the DNA is TGTGCCAGCAGCTTACTAGCGGGAGGCGACGAGCAGTACTTC. It yields the protein CASSLLAGGDEQYF.

The chain has TRBV27 and TRBJ2-7; 7 nucleotides line up with TRBD1. Germline CDR1 reads MNHEY; CDR2 reads SMNVEV (reference sequence). The CDR3 covers 15 residues. With 7 bases clipped from V and 4 bases from J, the junction kept 13 bases outside the gene matches. This chain's CDR3 is CASISPGTAGYEQYF. The CDR3 DNA is TGTGCCAGCATTTCCCCCGGGACAGCAGGTTACGAGCAGTACTTC.

This clonotype has more than one count but fewer than ten. The rearrangement links TRBV5-1 to TRBJ2-5; 10 nucleotides align to TRBD2. Trimming cost V 6 bases and J 2 bases; bases outside gene matches: 4. The germline V gene has CDR1 SGHRS and CDR2 YFSETQ. This CDR3 region has 14 residues. The CDR3 sequence: CASTTSGAQETQYF. CDR3 DNA: TGCGCCAGCACAACTAGCGGGGCACAAGAGACCCAGTACTTC.

In this sample, this clonotype turned up many times. The chain carries TRBV7-9 and TRBJ1-1; D gene ambiguous. This CDR3 has 14 residues. The V end lost 5 bases, the J end lost 0 bases, and 10 bases lay between the germline ends. CDR1 is SEHNR, CDR2 FQNEAQ, per germline (reference sequence). The CDR3 DNA sequence: TGTGCCAGCAGCCCGAACTCCATGAACACTGAAGCTTTCTTT. This translates into CASSPNSMNTEAFF.

This clonotype was picked up a small number of times. V and J are TRBV7-9 and TRBJ2-3; 11 bases align to TRBD2. Looked up from germline, CDR1 is SEHNR and CDR2 is FQNEAQ (reference sequence). CDR3 length: 15 residues. The V and J ends lost 3 bases and 4 bases, in that order; junction bases with no gene match: 3. The CDR3 is CASSLGLAAPDTQYF. In DNA, the CDR3 is TGTGCCAGCAGCTTGGGACTAGCGGCTCCAGATACGCAGTATTTT. Variable domain in full (rest from reference TRBV7-9 and TRBJ2-3): DTGVSQNPRHKITKRGQNVTFRCDPISEHNRLYWYRQTLGQGPEFLTYFQNEAQLEKSRLLSDRFSAERPKGSFSTLEIQRTEQGDSAMYLCASSLGLAAPDTQYFGPGTRLTVL.

This clonotype was recorded many times. The V call is TRBV4-1, the J call TRBJ1-1; no clear D gene. The CDR3 has 13 amino acids. Trimming shortened V by 1 base and J by 0 bases, and 3 bases separated the two germline ends. CDR1 and CDR2 (germline): MGHRA, YSYEKL. CDR3 DNA: TGCGCCAGCAGCCAAGTTCTGAACACTGAAGCTTTCTTT. Amino acids: CASSQVLNTEAFF.

This clonotype came up many times. V and J are TRBV6-5 and TRBJ2-1; 7 bases are shared with TRBD1. The ends lost 1 base at V and 6 bases at J; junction bases unmatched: 9. The V gene's germline CDR1 is MNHEY and CDR2 SVGAGI. The CDR3 loop spans 16 amino acids. The CDR3 spells CASSYFTGVPSNEQFF. CDR3 nucleotides: TGTGCCAGCAGTTACTTCACAGGGGTTCCCTCCAATGAGCAGTTCTTC.

This clonotype was picked up many times. The V gene is TRBV29-1, the J gene TRBJ2-5, with a weak D call TRBD2 (6 bases). Germline lookup yields CDR1 SQVTM and CDR2 ANQGSEA. V was trimmed by 3 bases and J by 4 bases, leaving 15 bases between them. The CDR3 length is 14 residues. The CDR3 DNA sequence: TGCAGCGTTGAGGGACGGGACTTCGGAGAGACCCAGTACTTC. It translates to CSVEGRDFGETQYF.

This clonotype has more than one count but fewer than ten. The V call is TRBV6-1, the J call TRBJ1-1; D gene unclear. This CDR3 has 14 residues. V was shortened by 6 bases and J by 1 base, with 12 bases between the two germline ends. Per the germline V gene, CDR1 is MNHNS and CDR2 is SASEGT. In DNA, the CDR3 is TGTGCCAGCAGGAACTTTGCAGGGAACACTGAAGCTTTCTTT. It encodes CASRNFAGNTEAFF.

This clonotype was seen many times. This CDR3 reads CSARSLVMGTYEQYF. CDR3 DNA: TGCAGTGCTAGATCCCTGGTTATGGGAACCTACGAGCAGTACTTC. The rearrangement links TRBV20-1 to TRBJ2-7; D uncertain. Germline loops: CDR1 DFQATT, CDR2 SNEGSKA (reference sequence). This CDR3 is 15 amino acids long. V shed 2 bases and J shed 2 bases, with 16 bases lying between them.

The chain has TRBV5-6 and TRBJ2-6; 11 bases map to TRBD1. Unmatched junction bases numbered 10, after V lost 4 bases and J lost 1 base. This CDR3 has 19 residues. Germline V gene sequence: CDR1 SGHDT, CDR2 YYEEEE. CDR3 coding DNA: TGTGCCAGCAGCGAAGGACAGGGGGCGCTTGAGTCTGGGGCCAACGTCCTGACTTTC. Residues: CASSEGQGALESGANVLTF.

In this sample, this clonotype turned up many times. V is TRBV12-3 or TRBV12-4 and J is TRBJ2-5; 7 positions match TRBD2. The trim removed 3 bases at V and 3 bases at J, leaving 4 bases unmatched. The CDR3 spans 14 residues. Written as DNA, the CDR3 is TGTGCCAGCAGTTTGCGGCTAGCGGAAGAGACCCAGTACTTC. Translation gives CASSLRLAEETQYF.